The clone carrying this T cell receptor beta chain was seen only once. Its cognate antigen is unknown. Caucasian adults residing in Nashville, Tennessee made up all the donors. The data are from a study of shared clonotypes between healthy human individuals. This CDR3 is 14 amino acids long. V was cut by 2 bases and J by 0 bases, with 8 bases left in between. Looked up from germline, CDR1 is SEHNR and CDR2 is FQNEAQ (reference sequence). At a deep level, the assay was run. Using immunoSEQ multiplex PCR, the repertoire was profiled, and TCRdb retains in-frame clones only, with some absent. This sample carries approximately 620,000 clones, roughly 97% of them seen once, and the ten largest clones take roughly 0.05%. Regarding the study as a whole: Roughly 5% was the fraction of naive CD4 clonotypes found shared across several donors. Researchers found naive subsets generally carried larger estimated richness than memory subsets.

The sequenced sample consisted of naive CD4+ T cells sorted from blood. Subset here: CD45RA+ positively selected. The receptor comes from a woman aged 25-40 years in good health. The genes are TRBV7-9 and TRBJ2-7; D is ambiguous. The chain's CDR3 is CASSLSSYSYEQYF. The CDR3 nucleotides are TGTGCCAGCAGCTTATCCAGCTACTCCTACGAGCAGTACTTC.